A single sample gave rise to the 16 T cell receptor beta chains below, sequenced in a study of spatial heterogeneity in lung cancer. TCRdb re-called the 5' RACE reads with MiXCR, one entry per CDR3 protein. The sample lists more than 60,000 distinct CDR3 sequences; 6.3% were seen once. Indicated time point: sample taken at primary tumor resection. The sample in question was PBMCs, obtained at surgery. Receptor source: a female donor with early-stage non-small cell lung cancer.

The V gene is TRBV24-1, the J gene TRBJ1-2; D call uncertain. V lost 7 bases to trimming and J lost 4 bases, with 9 bases between them. Germline lookup yields CDR1 KGHDR and CDR2 SFDVKD. The length of the CDR3 is 12 residues. The CDR3 sequence: CATSREGYGYTF. For the CDR3, the DNA is TGTGCCACCAGCCGGGAGGGCTATGGCTACACCTTC.

The chain couples TRBV7-2 to TRBJ1-1, with a weak D call TRBD1 (6 bases). V was pared by 3 bases and J by 11 bases, with 16 bases between. Per germline, CDR1 SGHTA and CDR2 FQGNSA. The CDR3 has 13 amino acids. CDR3 nucleotides: TGTGCCAGCAGCTTTAGTACAGGGAATAACGCTTTCTTT. This codes for CASSFSTGNNAFF.

This clonotype came up many times. The chain joins TRBV5-1 to TRBJ2-2; D is undetermined. The CDR3 contains 15 residues. Germline V CDR1 and CDR2: SGHRS, YFSETQ. Trimming stripped 5 bases from V and 0 bases from J, with 11 bases between. The CDR3 region is CASSADRANTGELFF. CDR3 nucleotide sequence: TGCGCCAGCAGTGCTGACCGAGCGAACACCGGGGAGCTGTTTTTT.

Ten or more counts support this clonotype. The V gene is TRBV28, the J gene TRBJ2-7; the D is unclear. This CDR3 spans 13 amino acids. CDR1 is MDHEN and CDR2 is SYDVKM in the germline V gene. V was pared by 3 bases and J by 6 bases, with 12 bases between. In DNA, the CDR3 is TGTGCCAGCAGTTTGCGGACCCTGAGCGAGCAGTACTTC. Its protein product is CASSLRTLSEQYF. Full variable domain (missing parts from reference TRBV28 and TRBJ2-7): DVKVTQSSRYLVKRTGEKVFLECVQDMDHENMFWYRQDPGLGLRLIYFSYDVKMKEKGDIPEGYSVSREKKERFSLILESASTNQTSMYLCASSLRTLSEQYFGPGTRLTVT.

This clonotype was picked up a small number of times. In DNA form, the CDR3 reads TGTGCCAGCAGTTCCCCTCGACTCAGGGGGCTCAATGGCTACACCTTC. This translates into CASSSPRLRGLNGYTF. V is TRBV12-3 or TRBV12-4 and J is TRBJ1-2; 8 bases fit TRBD1. V shed 4 bases and J 6 bases; nucleotides not matched to a gene: 13. The CDR3 has 16 residues.

This clonotype was seen many times. The chain uses TRBV20-1 and TRBJ2-1, with TRBD2 as a possible D gene (6 bases). CDR3 size: 13 residues. Trimming removed 5 bases from V and 9 bases from J, with 17 bases in between. Germline CDR1 and CDR2: DFQATT and SNEGSKA (reference sequence). The CDR3 is CSAGEVARGEQFF. CDR3 bases: TGCAGTGCTGGGGAGGTGGCCCGAGGTGAGCAGTTCTTC.

This clonotype was seen many times. CDR3 residues: CASSLDGQSGNTIYF. DNA of the CDR3: TGTGCCAGCAGCCTCGACGGACAGTCTGGAAACACCATATATTTT. This chain joins TRBV3-1 and TRBJ1-3; TRBD1 might be the D (6 bases). Germline V gives CDR1 LGHDT, CDR2 YNNKEL (reference sequence). The CDR3 is made up of 15 amino acids. Trimming removed 4 bases from V and 1 base from J, with 11 bases in between.

This clonotype has just a few counts. The V and J genes are TRBV11-3 and TRBJ2-5, with TRBD2 matching 8 bases. The CDR3 extends over 15 amino acids. The junction had 7 bases not matched to a gene; V was cut back by 2 bases and J by 5 bases. The V gene's germline CDR1 is SGHNT and CDR2 YENEEA. The CDR3 DNA reads TGTGCCAGCAGCTTAACTAGCGGCCTGGGGGAGACCCAGTACTTC. Amino acid sequence: CASSLTSGLGETQYF. The full variable domain, its missing parts supplied by reference TRBV11-3 and TRBJ2-5, is EAGVVQSPRYKIIEKKQPVAFWCNPISGHNTLYWYLQNLGQGPELLIRYENEEAVDDSQLPKDRFSAERLKGVDSTLKIQPAELGDSAVYLCASSLTSGLGETQYFGPGTRLLVL.

This clonotype showed up many times. The J gene is TRBJ2-3, the V gene TRBV20-1; TRBD2 matches at 10 bases. V dropped 1 base and J dropped 1; count of bases not matched to a gene: 5. This CDR3 has 16 amino acids. Germline CDR1 DFQATT, CDR2 SNEGSKA (reference sequence). The CDR3 DNA reads TGCAGTGCTAGAGCCGGGACTAGCGCAGGCACAGATACGCAGTATTTT. Its translation: CSARAGTSAGTDTQYF.

V usage is TRBV7-4 and J usage is TRBJ2-2; D unclear. This CDR3 contains 16 residues. Trimming took off 1 base at V and 4 bases at J, with 13 bases between the two ends. The germline V gene has CDR1 SGHVT and CDR2 SQSDAQ. CDR3 bases: TGTGCCAGCAGCTTAGACGTCCTCATGCGCACCGGGGAGCTGTTTTTT. Its translation: CASSLDVLMRTGELFF.

This clonotype has at least ten counts. The chain is built from TRBV3-1 and TRBJ1-5; D ambiguous. Germline V lookup: CDR1 LGHDT, CDR2 YNNKEL (reference sequence). The CDR3 is 13 amino acids. The V gene lost 1 base and the J gene lost 4 bases, with 5 bases spanning the gap. CDR3 sequence reads: CASSQGDNQPQHF. As DNA, the CDR3 is TGTGCCAGCAGCCAAGGGGATAATCAGCCCCAGCATTTT. Supplemented by reference TRBV3-1 and TRBJ1-5, the full variable domain reads DTAVSQTPKYLVTQMGNDKSIKCEQNLGHDTMYWYKQDSKKFLKIMFSYNNKELIINETVPNRFSPKSPDKAHLNLHINSLELGDSAVYFCASSQGDNQPQHFGDGTRLSIL.

This clonotype has ten or more counts. The genes are TRBV4-2 and TRBJ1-4; D remains ambiguous. Deletions cut 1 base from V and 6 bases from J, with 12 bases between. Germline V gives CDR1 LGHNA, CDR2 YNFKEQ. The CDR3 length is 15 residues. In nucleotides, the CDR3 is TGTGCCAGCAGCCAAGGTCACAGAGTAGATGAAAAACTGTTTTTT. This encodes CASSQGHRVDEKLFF.

Ten or more counts support this clonotype. The genes are TRBV2 and TRBJ1-1; 8 bases agree with TRBD1. Germline trimming cut 6 bases from V and 8 bases from J; bases unmatched to any gene: 11. Germline V gene lookup returns CDR1 SNHLY and CDR2 FYNNEI. The CDR3 spans 14 residues. The CDR3 DNA is TGTGCCAGCAGAGATTACGGGACAGGCGCCGAAGCTTTCTTT. Its translation: CASRDYGTGAEAFF. The complete variable domain, with remaining parts taken from reference TRBV2 and TRBJ1-1, reads EPEVTQTPSHQVTQMGQEVILRCVPISNHLYFYWYRQILGQKVEFLVSFYNNEISEKSEIFDDQFSVERPDGSNFTLKIRSTKLEDSAMYFCASRDYGTGAEAFFGQGTRLTVV.

A few counts support this clonotype. The chain has TRBV5-1 and TRBJ2-5; 7 nucleotides match TRBD2. Germline V gives CDR1 SGHRS, CDR2 YFSETQ. V lost 4 bases, J lost 2 bases, and 8 bases stayed unmatched. CDR3 length equals 15 residues. CDR3 region: CASSPHTSAQETQYF. The CDR3 DNA is TGCGCCAGCAGCCCCCATACTAGCGCGCAAGAGACCCAGTACTTC.

The chain joins TRBV6-1 to TRBJ2-2, with 9 bases lining up with TRBD1. Germline loops: CDR1 MNHNS, CDR2 SASEGT. The CDR3 has 16 amino acids. The J segment lost 1 base and the V segment lost 4 bases, leaving 4 bases of the junction unmatched. CDR3 protein: CASSGRQGVNTGELFF. The CDR3 nucleotides read TGTGCCAGCAGTGGCCGACAGGGGGTGAACACCGGGGAGCTGTTTTTT.

In its sample, this clonotype was seen many times. The CDR3 nucleotides read TGTGCCAGCAAAGGGACACCCTACGAGCAGTACTTC. Protein product: CASKGTPYEQYF. The rearrangement links TRBV6-2 or TRBV6-3 to TRBJ2-7; TRBD1 might be the D (6 bases). Trimming took 7 bases from V and 2 from J, leaving 9 bases between them. CDR3 length: 12 residues. Germline V gene data show CDR1 as MNHEY and CDR2 as SVGEGT.